This note documents a single TCR beta chain sequence. Its antigen is currently unknown. J lost 5 bases, V lost 5 bases, and 9 bases had no gene match. The CDR3 runs to 16 residues. The V gene's germline CDR1 is SEHNR and CDR2 FQNEAQ (reference sequence). These data belong to a study of OX40 agonist ivuxolimab in advanced cancers. Study-wide background: Two patients with cutaneous melanoma and one with hepatocellular carcinoma, three in total, showed partial responses. General study results and limits: Some nonresponders also had low normalized T-cell clonal expansion.

Here immunoSEQ multiplex PCR was the method, and the copy in TCRdb shows in-frame clones only, minus some. This sample has 57,000 or so clones, with 84% found just once. This clonotype originated in an adult with an advanced solid tumor such as melanoma, head and neck, liver or kidney cancer. V gene TRBV7-9 combines with J gene TRBJ2-3, with 11 bases aligning to TRBD2. The specimen comprised CD4+ or CD8+ T cells sorted from blood, sampled in a trial of the OX40 agonist ivuxolimab. CDR3 protein: CASSPKLAGVVDTQYF. The CDR3, as DNA: TGTGCCAGCAGCCCAAAACTAGCGGGAGTGGTAGATACGCAGTATTTT.